This TCR beta chain was recorded in a study of response to subunit inactivated influenza vaccine. Points from the study as a whole: It was the authors' suggestion that each seasonal influenza vaccination recruits few new T cells.

TCRdb recomputed calls from the RT-PCR reads with MiXCR, one row per CDR3 protein. Here the sample spans roughly 570,000 distinct CDR3 sequences, 13% being singletons. The V gene end was trimmed by 3 bases and the J gene end by 6 bases; junction bases not matched to a gene: 3. The CDR3 extends over 13 amino acids. CDR1 MRHNA and CDR2 SNTAGT come from the germline V gene. Turning to this clonotype: Its antigen is still unknown. No conserved phenylalanine or tryptophan is present at the end of the CDR3, so a read error is the likely explanation.

The specimen was PBMCs from blood, collected 40 to 50 days after vaccination. This chain connects TRBV6-4 to TRBJ2-7, with 9 bases matching TRBD2. This TCR was recovered from a middle-aged man who received an inactivated influenza vaccine. The chain's CDR3 is CASSESSGTEQYY. CDR3 in DNA: TGTGCCAGCAGTGAATCTAGCGGGACCGAGCAGTACTAC.